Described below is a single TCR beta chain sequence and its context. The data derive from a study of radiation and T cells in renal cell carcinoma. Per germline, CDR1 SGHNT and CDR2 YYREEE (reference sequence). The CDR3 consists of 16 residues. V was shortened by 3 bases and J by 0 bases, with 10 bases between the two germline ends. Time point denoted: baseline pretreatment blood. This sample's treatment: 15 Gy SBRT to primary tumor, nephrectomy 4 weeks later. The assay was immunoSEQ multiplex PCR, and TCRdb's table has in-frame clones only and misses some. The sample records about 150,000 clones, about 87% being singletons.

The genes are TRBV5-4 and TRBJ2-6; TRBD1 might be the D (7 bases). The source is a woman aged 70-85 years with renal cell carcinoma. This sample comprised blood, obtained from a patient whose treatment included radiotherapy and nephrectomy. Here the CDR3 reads CASSSGGLSGANVLTF. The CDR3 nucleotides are TGTGCCAGCAGCTCAGGGGGGCTCTCTGGGGCCAACGTCCTGACTTTC.